A selection of T cell receptor beta chains follows, all from one sample in a study of blood T cell repertoires in COVID-19. Measured with immunoSEQ multiplex PCR; TCRdb has only the in-frame clones, and not every one. The table includes fewer than 120,000 clones, roughly four fifths detected once. The sequenced sample was peripheral blood. The receptors stem from a woman in her fifties or sixties with acute or convalescent COVID-19. The CDR3 runs from the conserved cysteine through the conserved F or W. Fields, in order: CDR3 length, J gene, clone size, V gene, D gene, CDR3 DNA, CDR3 protein. The D gene is left open where the match is weak. Some rows mark clone size as missing; the rest say once, few, many or name a class of expanded clone.

13,TRBJ1-1,-,TRBV29-1,-,TGCAGCGTTCGCCGGGAGCTGAACACTGAAGCTTTCTTT,CSVRRELNTEAFF
14,TRBJ1-2,-,TRBV9,TRBD1,TGTGCCAGCAGCTCTCGGGGGACAGACTATGGCTACACCTTC,CASSSRGTDYGYTF
14,TRBJ1-4,-,TRBV30,-,TGTGCCTGGAGTGTGGAGGGCAGGGACGAAAAACTGTTTTTT,CAWSVEGRDEKLFF
15,TRBJ2-7,-,TRBV24-1,-,TGTGCCACCAGTGATACCGGGACAACTTCCTACGAGCAGTACTTC,CATSDTGTTSYEQYF
15,TRBJ2-3,-,TRBV6-2/TRBV6-3,-,TGTGCCAGCAGTTGGGCGGGGCTAAGCACAGATACGCAGTATTTT,CASSWAGLSTDTQYF
12,TRBJ1-2,-,TRBV7-9,-,TGTGCCAGCAGCCAGAGGGGGGGAGGCTACACCTTC,CASSQRGGGYTF
15,TRBJ2-5,-,TRBV3-1/TRBV3-2,-,TGTGCCAGCAGCCAAGATCTTCCAGGGCAGGGGACCCAGTACTTC,CASSQDLPGQGTQYF
15,TRBJ1-1,-,TRBV25-1,TRBD1,TGTGCCAGCAGTCTGGGGACAGGGTGGGACACTGAAGCTTTCTTT,CASSLGTGWDTEAFF
15,TRBJ1-2,once,TRBV28,-,TGTGCCAGCAGTGCGGACACTTTAGCTAACTATGGCTACACCTTC,CASSADTLANYGYTF
13,TRBJ2-2,-,TRBV6-2/TRBV6-3,-,TGTGCCAGCAGCAAGGGGTACACCGGGGAGCTGTTTTTT,CASSKGYTGELFF
13,TRBJ1-4,-,TRBV6-5,-,TGTGCCAGCAGTTCGGGACGGGAGGAAAAACTGTTTTTT,CASSSGREEKLFF
15,TRBJ2-3,-,TRBV11-1,TRBD2,TGTGCCAGCAGCTTTCACGCGGGGGGGACAGATACGCAGTATTTT,CASSFHAGGTDTQYF
16,TRBJ1-3,-,TRBV9,-,TGTGCCAGCAGCGCCGCCTGGACAGTCTCTGGAAACACCATATATTTT,CASSAAWTVSGNTIYF
13,TRBJ2-2,-,TRBV19,-,TGTGCCAGTCACAGGACGGGCACCGGGGAGCTGTTTTTT,CASHRTGTGELFF
14,TRBJ1-2,-,TRBV5-1,TRBD1,TGCGCCAGCAGCCTGGGACAGGCTAAGTATGGCTACACCTTC,CASSLGQAKYGYTF
12,TRBJ2-2,once,TRBV28,-,TGTGCCAGCAGTTTGGGCGCCTCGGAGCTGTTTTTT,CASSLGASELFF
16,TRBJ2-3,-,TRBV11-2,TRBD1,TGTGCCAGCAGTTCCGGACAGGGTAAAGGCACAGATACGCAGTATTTT,CASSSGQGKGTDTQYF
13,TRBJ1-1,few,TRBV25-1,-,TGTGCCAGCAGTGTACAGGGGAACACTGAAGCTTTCTTT,CASSVQGNTEAFF
13,TRBJ2-1,-,TRBV6-5,TRBD1,TGTGCCAGTCAACAGGGGGGCTACAATGAGCAGTTCTTC,CASQQGGYNEQFF
14,TRBJ1-2,few,TRBV13,-,TGTGCCAGCTCTACAGGGTGGACAGACTATGGCTACACCTTC,CASSTGWTDYGYTF
14,TRBJ2-3,-,TRBV24-1,-,TGTGCCACCAAAGGGGGGGGGCATACAGATACGCAGTATTTT,CATKGGGHTDTQYF
15,TRBJ1-5,-,TRBV2,TRBD1,TGTGCCAGCAGCGGGGACAGCTTAAGTAATCAGCCCCAGCATTTT,CASSGDSLSNQPQHF